One sample yielded the 27 T cell receptor beta chains listed below, sequenced in a study of cytomegalovirus exposure and HLA in healthy donors. The protocol was immunoSEQ multiplex PCR, while the TCRdb copy is restricted to in-frame clones and leaves out a portion. The sample includes 90,000 to 150,000 clones, 88% of them seen just once. What was sequenced was PBMCs. The receptors come from a man between 18 and 29 years old in good health and CMV-seropositive.

In nucleotides, the CDR3 is TGTGCCAGCAGCCCCGGGGACTATGGCTACACCTTC. This sequence encodes CASSPGDYGYTF. The chain employs TRBV5-6 and TRBJ1-2; D is unclear. This CDR3 region has 12 residues. Germline V CDR1 and CDR2: SGHDT, YYEEEE. V was cut by 4 bases and J by 3 bases, with 7 bases left in between.

The CDR3 nucleotides read TGCGCCAGCAGCCTAGGACAGGGGTTCTACGAGCAGTACTTC. It translates to CASSLGQGFYEQYF. V usage is TRBV4-3 and J usage is TRBJ2-7, with 9 bases fitting TRBD1. The CDR3 runs to 14 residues. Germline V gene sequence: CDR1 LGHNA, CDR2 YSLEER. V gave up 4 bases and J gave up 3 bases; unmatched junction bases: 4.

V usage is TRBV27 and J usage is TRBJ1-1; a weak D match, TRBD1 (5 bases). The germline gives CDR1 MNHEY, CDR2 SMNVEV (reference sequence). V was shortened by 1 base and J by 0 bases, with 9 bases between the two germline ends. This CDR3 has 15 amino acids. Written as DNA, the CDR3 is TGTGCCAGCAGTTTATTTAGGGGCGTGAACACTGAAGCTTTCTTT. Its protein product is CASSLFRGVNTEAFF.

V usage is TRBV5-1 and J usage is TRBJ1-1, with TRBD1 matching 7 bases. The CDR3 is made up of 15 amino acids. The ends lost 3 bases at V and 1 base at J; junction bases unmatched: 6. The V gene's germline CDR1 is SGHRS and CDR2 YFSETQ. For the CDR3, the DNA is TGCGCCAGCAGCTGGGGGACAGTACAGAACACTGAAGCTTTCTTT. This encodes CASSWGTVQNTEAFF.

Written as DNA, the CDR3 is TGTGCCAGCAGCTTAGAACCCCACTTGGGCCGCTCTGGAAACACCATATATTTT. Protein product: CASSLEPHLGRSGNTIYF. This chain links TRBV11-2 with TRBJ1-3; no firm D call. CDR3 length equals 18 residues. Germline V CDR1 and CDR2: SGHAT, FQNNGV. The V gene lost 0 bases and the J gene lost 0 bases, with 15 bases spanning the gap.

Regarding this clone: The same CDR3 can be traced to other DNA sequences in this sample. The chain links TRBV7-9 to TRBJ2-7; D ambiguous. The V and J ends lost 5 bases and 4 bases respectively, with 6 bases between them. The CDR3 length is 11 residues. The germline gives CDR1 SEHNR, CDR2 FQNEAQ (reference sequence). CDR3 amino acids: CASSLYYEQYF. CDR3 DNA sequence: TGTGCCAGCAGCCTTTATTACGAGCAGTACTTC.

This chain links TRBV28 with TRBJ2-1, with 8 nucleotides matching TRBD2. Per germline, CDR1 MDHEN and CDR2 SYDVKM. The CDR3 totals 13 residues. V was clipped by 11 bases and J by 4 bases; unmatched bases: 7. The CDR3 nucleotides read TGTGCCGGGAGCGGGGGCCAATACAATGAGCAGTTCTTC. It yields the protein CAGSGGQYNEQFF.

This chain's CDR3 is CASSRQSELYGYTF. Here the CDR3 DNA reads TGTGCCAGCAGTCGACAAAGTGAGCTCTATGGCTACACCTTC. The chain carries TRBV25-1 and TRBJ1-2; D gene unclear. The V end lost 5 bases, the J end lost 4 bases, and 14 bases lay between the germline ends. The CDR3 covers 14 residues. Germline assignment: CDR1 MGHDK and CDR2 SYGVNS.

The J gene is TRBJ2-1, the V gene TRBV5-5; tentatively, D is TRBD1 (6 bases). The CDR3 spans 13 residues. Germline assignment: CDR1 SGHKS and CDR2 YYEKEE (reference sequence). V was trimmed by 3 bases and J by 7 bases, leaving 11 bases between them. In DNA, the CDR3 is TGTGCCAGCAGCTGGTACAGGGAAAATGAGCAGTTCTTC. Translating gives CASSWYRENEQFF.

This clone was recorded only once. The rearrangement joins TRBV18 to TRBJ2-1; a weak D match, TRBD2 (6 bases). V gave up 7 bases and J gave up 2 bases, with 9 bases separating them. The CDR3 covers 13 residues. Germline assignment: CDR1 KGHSH and CDR2 LQKENI. CDR3 amino acids: CASLEGTYNEQFF. CDR3 DNA sequence: TGTGCCAGCTTGGAGGGAACCTACAATGAGCAGTTCTTC.

The chain combines TRBV4-2 with TRBJ2-6, with a tentative D call TRBD2 (6 bases). V dropped 4 bases and J dropped 0 bases, with 16 bases sitting between them. This CDR3 is built from 18 residues. Germline CDR1 LGHNA, CDR2 YNFKEQ. CDR3 protein: CASSRSGSEFSGANVLTF. For the CDR3, the DNA is TGTGCCAGCAGCCGTAGCGGTTCGGAATTCTCTGGGGCCAACGTCCTGACTTTC.

The chain uses TRBV2 and TRBJ1-2; tentatively, D is TRBD1 (6 bases). Per germline, CDR1 SNHLY and CDR2 FYNNEI. The CDR3 extends over 17 amino acids. V was cut by 6 bases and J by 0 bases, with 20 bases left in between. CDR3 sequence: CASRERTAQDPNYGYTF. The CDR3 DNA reads as TGTGCCAGCAGAGAACGGACAGCCCAGGATCCTAACTATGGCTACACCTTC.

This chain connects TRBV2 to TRBJ2-3, with D possibly matching TRBD2 (6 bases). CDR3 length: 16 residues. Germline assignment: CDR1 SNHLY and CDR2 FYNNEI. V was pared by 1 base and J by 2 bases, with 13 bases between. The chain's CDR3 is CASSEVSPRDTDTQYF. DNA for the CDR3: TGTGCCAGCAGTGAAGTCTCCCCGCGGGACACAGATACGCAGTATTTT.

J is TRBJ2-1 and V is TRBV10-3; possibly TRBD1 for D (6 bases). Germline V gene sequence: CDR1 ENHRY, CDR2 SYGVKD. Trimming cost V 6 bases and J 4 bases, with 7 bases left between them. This CDR3 spans 12 amino acids. Here the CDR3 reads CAIRDRYNEQFF. CDR3 coding DNA: TGTGCCATCAGAGACAGGTACAATGAGCAGTTCTTC.

This clone was found once. The gene calls are TRBV4-3 and TRBJ1-1, with D possibly being TRBD1 (5 bases). The ends were cut back, 3 bases at V and 1 base at J, with 12 bases in the middle. Germline V gene sequence: CDR1 LGHNA, CDR2 YSLEER. The CDR3 has 15 amino acids. The CDR3 DNA reads as TGCGCCAGCAGCCATTATGGGGGAGGGAACACTGAAGCTTTCTTT. Amino acid sequence: CASSHYGGGNTEAFF.

The chain recombines TRBV9 with TRBJ2-1; 9 positions match TRBD1. Germline V gene data show CDR1 as SGDLS and CDR2 as YYNGEE. The CDR3 has 15 amino acids. J gave up 1 base and V 2 bases, and 1 base lay outside the gene matches. This CDR3 reads CASSVGTGSYNEQFF. CDR3 sequence (DNA): TGTGCCAGCAGCGTCGGGACAGGGTCCTACAATGAGCAGTTCTTC.

The chain has TRBV11-2 and TRBJ2-2, with no clear D. V lost 2 bases and J lost 4, with 11 bases in between. From germline, CDR1 is SGHAT and CDR2 FQNNGV. This CDR3 comprises 15 residues. The CDR3 here is CASSLKVLSTGELFF. CDR3 sequence (DNA): TGTGCCAGCAGCTTAAAAGTACTCTCCACCGGGGAGCTGTTTTTT.

This sequence joins TRBV28 and TRBJ1-1; D is ambiguous. The germline V and J ends were trimmed by 8 bases and 1 base, with 14 bases remaining between them. The CDR3 runs 14 residues. Per the germline V gene, CDR1 is MDHEN and CDR2 is SYDVKM. DNA of the CDR3: TGTGCCAGCGGCCCCTCCAGGCCGAACACTGAAGCTTTCTTT. Translated: CASGPSRPNTEAFF.

The rearrangement uses TRBV5-1 and TRBJ2-5; the match to TRBD2 covers 8 bases. Germline loops: CDR1 SGHRS, CDR2 YFSETQ. The V segment lost 4 bases and the J segment 5 bases; nucleotides outside the gene matches: 19. The length of the CDR3 is 18 residues. The CDR3 bases are TGCGCCAGCAGCCCCTTGAACGTTGCGGGGGGCTCCGGGGAGACCCAGTACTTC. Encoded protein: CASSPLNVAGGSGETQYF.

The chain couples TRBV6-5 to TRBJ1-2; possible D gene TRBD1, 5 bases. CDR1 is MNHEY and CDR2 is SVGAGI in the germline V gene. V gave up 5 bases and J gave up 3 bases, with 16 bases separating them. CDR3 length equals 15 residues. For the CDR3, the DNA is TGTGCCAGCAGTACCCAGGGAGGCCTTCACTATGGCTACACCTTC. As protein: CASSTQGGLHYGYTF.

The rearrangement uses TRBV5-4 and TRBJ2-2; no clear D. CDR1 is SGHNT and CDR2 is YYREEE in the germline V gene (reference sequence). CDR3 length equals 12 residues. V shed 2 bases and J shed 6 bases, with 5 bases lying between them. In DNA, the CDR3 is TGTGCCAGCAGCTTAAGCCCCGGGGAGCTGTTTTTT. Translating gives CASSLSPGELFF.

This clone was observed once. This rearrangement joins TRBV5-8 to TRBJ2-1; 7 nucleotides match TRBD2. V shed 2 bases and J 7 bases; nucleotides not matched to a gene: 6. CDR1 is SGHTS, CDR2 YDEGEE, per germline. This CDR3 has 14 amino acids. CDR3 nucleotide sequence: TGTGCCAGCAGCTTCGGTGGGGGGGGTAATGAGCAGTTCTTC. It yields the protein CASSFGGGGNEQFF. Full variable domain (remainder filled in from reference TRBV5-8 and TRBJ2-1): EAGVTQSPTHLIKTRGQQATLRCSPISGHTSVYWYQQALGLGLQFLLWYDEGEERNRGNFPPRFSGRQFPNYSSELNVNALELEDSALYLCASSFGGGGNEQFFGPGTRLTVL.

The chain joins TRBV7-6 to TRBJ1-2; no reliable D call. The germline gives CDR1 SGHVS, CDR2 FNYEAQ. V lost 5 bases and J 6 bases, leaving 16 bases between the germline ends. The CDR3 has 14 residues. The CDR3 sequence is CASSPMISEHGYTF. The CDR3 region has the DNA TGTGCCAGCAGCCCAATGATAAGTGAGCATGGCTACACCTTC.

The V and J genes are TRBV29-1 and TRBJ2-7, with D possibly matching TRBD2 (5 bases). CDR3 size: 14 residues. V was shortened by 4 bases and J by 6 bases, with 19 bases between the two germline ends. CDR1 is SQVTM and CDR2 is ANQGSEA in the germline V gene. This chain's CDR3 is CSVVKDGKASEQYF. CDR3 nucleotides: TGCAGCGTTGTTAAGGACGGGAAAGCCAGCGAGCAGTACTTC.

The chain carries TRBV5-1 and TRBJ2-5, with D perhaps TRBD2 (6 bases). Germline V gene lookup returns CDR1 SGHRS and CDR2 YFSETQ. The CDR3 runs to 13 residues. The V and J ends lost 6 bases and 4 bases respectively, with 13 bases between them. The CDR3, as DNA: TGCGCCAGCACGGTTCAGGGAGGAGAGACCCAGTACTTC. Protein: CASTVQGGETQYF.

The genes are TRBV19 and TRBJ1-1; 7 bases match TRBD1. CDR1 is LNHDA, CDR2 SQIVND, per germline (reference sequence). The J segment lost 3 bases and the V segment lost 4 bases, leaving 5 bases of the junction unmatched. This CDR3 region has 14 residues. The CDR3 loop reads CASSRGRGDTEAFF. The CDR3 DNA sequence: TGTGCCAGTAGTAGAGGCAGGGGGGACACTGAAGCTTTCTTT. Full variable domain (missing parts from reference TRBV19 and TRBJ1-1): DGGITQSPKYLFRKEGQNVTLSCEQNLNHDAMYWYRQDPGQGLRLIYYSQIVNDFQKGDIAEGYSVSREKKESFPLTVTSAQKNPTAFYLCASSRGRGDTEAFFGQGTRLTVV.

This chain connects TRBV10-3 to TRBJ1-1; unclear D gene. Germline V CDR1 and CDR2: ENHRY, SYGVKD. Deletions cut 6 bases from V and 1 base from J, with 12 bases between. The CDR3 covers 14 residues. The CDR3, as DNA: TGTGCCATCAGACCGAGGGCGGGGAACACTGAAGCTTTCTTT. This encodes CAIRPRAGNTEAFF.